One sample yielded the 19 T cell receptor beta chains listed below, sequenced in a study of human T cells and chemical hapten exposure. MiXCR was run by TCRdb on the RACE reads, yielding one entry per CDR3 protein. The sample includes 40,000 or so distinct CDR3 sequences, 12% of them seen just once. The time point denotes: pre-sensitization, week 0. Treatment given: therapeutic diphenylcyclopropenone sensitization with weekly scalp DPC. Unfractionated whole blood was the source from which total RNA was extracted. Source: whole blood, taken in connection with sensitization to the hapten diphenylcyclopropenone (DPC). Receptors originate from a woman aged 40 to 49 with alopecia areata. Some clones in this sample may be carry-over from other donors' samples.

This clonotype came up many times. This rearrangement joins TRBV28 to TRBJ2-5, with D tentatively TRBD2 (5 bases). The CDR3 has 13 residues. CDR1 is MDHEN and CDR2 is SYDVKM in the germline V gene. V was pared by 2 bases and J by 4 bases, with 8 bases between. The CDR3 sequence: CASSLQGGETQYF. The CDR3 DNA reads TGTGCCAGCAGTTTACAAGGAGGAGAGACCCAGTACTTC.

This clonotype was counted many times. Here the CDR3 DNA reads TGTGCCAGCAGTCCCCCGAAGGATGAGCAGTTCTTC. Translating gives CASSPPKDEQFF. The chain recombines TRBV12-3 or TRBV12-4 with TRBJ2-1; D unclear. Trimming shortened V by 5 bases and J by 8 bases, and 10 bases separated the two germline ends. There are 12 residues in the CDR3.

This clonotype was seen a few times. The rearrangement links TRBV20-1 to TRBJ2-2, with 9 bases identical to TRBD2. Germline V gene sequence: CDR1 DFQATT, CDR2 SNEGSKA (reference sequence). This CDR3 has 14 residues. The junction had 4 bases not matched to a gene; V was cut back by 4 bases and J by 4 bases. CDR3 sequence reads: CSAKSGGTTGELFF. The CDR3 DNA sequence: TGCAGTGCTAAGAGCGGGGGGACCACCGGGGAGCTGTTTTTT.

This clonotype was counted ten times or more. This chain uses TRBV5-8 with TRBJ1-1, with unresolved D. The ends were cut back, 3 bases at V and 2 bases at J, with 8 bases in the middle. Germline CDR1 reads SGHTS; CDR2 reads YDEGEE. The CDR3 extends over 13 amino acids. CDR3 sequence: CASSSRLNTEAFF. The CDR3 region has the DNA TGTGCCAGCAGCTCGCGCCTAAACACTGAAGCTTTCTTT.

The sample holds many counts of this clonotype. The rearrangement uses TRBV12-3 or TRBV12-4 and TRBJ2-2; TRBD1 matches 10 bases. V was pared by 5 bases and J by 4 bases, with 4 bases of the junction left unmatched. CDR3 length: 15 amino acids. Here the CDR3 reads CASSPWTGGTGELFF. CDR3 coding DNA: TGTGCCAGCAGTCCCTGGACAGGGGGCACCGGGGAGCTGTTTTTT.

This clonotype showed up many times. The J gene is TRBJ2-5, the V gene TRBV5-1, with 10 nucleotides matching TRBD1. The CDR3 is made up of 15 amino acids. The ends lost 4 bases at V and 3 bases at J; junction bases unmatched: 6. Germline V CDR1 and CDR2: SGHRS, YFSETQ. CDR3 loop: CASSVSGTGEETQYF. The CDR3 DNA follows: TGCGCCAGCAGCGTATCCGGGACAGGGGAAGAGACCCAGTACTTC. The full variable domain, its missing parts supplied by reference TRBV5-1 and TRBJ2-5, is KAGVTQTPRYLIKTRGQQVTLSCSPISGHRSVSWYQQTPGQGLQFLFEYFSETQRNKGNFPGRFSGRQFSNSRSEMNVSTLELGDSALYLCASSVSGTGEETQYFGPGTRLLVL.

This clonotype has only a few counts. The V and J genes are TRBV28 and TRBJ2-4; 7 nucleotides agree with TRBD1. CDR1 and CDR2 from the germline V gene are MDHEN and SYDVKM. This CDR3 region has 15 residues. V gave up 5 bases and J gave up 6 bases; unmatched junction bases: 10. The CDR3 here is CASSLGQAGGNIQYF. The CDR3 DNA sequence: TGTGCCAGCAGTCTAGGACAGGCGGGCGGAAACATTCAGTACTTC.

J is TRBJ1-1 and V is TRBV29-1; D call uncertain. In germline, CDR1 is SQVTM, CDR2 ANQGSEA. Trimming shortened V by 4 bases and J by 1 base, and 13 bases separated the two germline ends. The CDR3 sequence is 14 residues long. This CDR3 reads CSVAGGRSNTEAFF. The CDR3 DNA is TGCAGCGTTGCGGGAGGGAGGTCGAACACTGAAGCTTTCTTT.

The genes are TRBV9 and TRBJ2-1, with D unresolved. There are 16 residues in the CDR3. The germline gives CDR1 SGDLS, CDR2 YYNGEE. The V end was cut by 0 bases, the J end by 0 bases, with 10 bases between. The CDR3 sequence: CASSVVASSSYNEQFF. CDR3 in DNA: TGTGCCAGCAGCGTAGTAGCTTCAAGCTCCTACAATGAGCAGTTCTTC.

This clonotype was seen repeatedly, ten times or more. The chain joins TRBV20-1 to TRBJ2-5; D is uncertain. CDR3 length: 14 amino acids. V was shortened by 1 base and J by 1 base, with 10 bases between the two germline ends. Germline CDR1 is DFQATT and CDR2 is SNEGSKA (reference sequence). DNA of the CDR3: TGCAGTGCTAGAGTTGGCGCTCTCCAAGAGACCCAGTACTTC. Its translation is CSARVGALQETQYF.

This clonotype was detected only a few times. The rearrangement joins TRBV7-9 to TRBJ2-7; TRBD2 matches 10 bases. After removal of 4 bases from V and 6 bases from J, the junction contained 12 bases not matched to a gene. The CDR3 consists of 16 residues. Germline values: CDR1 SEHNR, CDR2 FQNEAQ (reference sequence). Written as DNA, the CDR3 is TGTGCCAGCAGCTCCCCGCTGGCTAGCGGGAGCCCCGAGCAGTACTTC. Protein product: CASSSPLASGSPEQYF.

In its sample, this clonotype was seen a few times. The chain employs TRBV7-9 and TRBJ1-5; D gene ambiguous. CDR3 length: 16 amino acids. V was clipped by 6 bases and J by 0 bases, with 15 bases between them. Germline V CDR1 and CDR2: SEHNR, FQNEAQ (reference sequence). CDR3 loop: CASSFVSGHSNQPQHF. The CDR3 nucleotides are TGTGCCAGCAGTTTCGTTAGCGGGCATAGCAATCAGCCCCAGCATTTT.

The V call is TRBV20-1, the J call TRBJ2-1; TRBD2 matches at 8 bases. The germline gives CDR1 DFQATT, CDR2 SNEGSKA (reference sequence). V lost 4 bases and J lost 1; bases outside the gene matches: 9. This CDR3 is built from 16 residues. The CDR3 loop reads CSAKYTGGLSYNEQFF. The CDR3 DNA reads TGCAGTGCTAAGTACACGGGAGGGCTTTCCTACAATGAGCAGTTCTTC.

This clonotype showed up just a few times. This chain uses TRBV28 with TRBJ2-7; 10 nucleotides match TRBD1. Germline V lookup: CDR1 MDHEN, CDR2 SYDVKM. The CDR3 loop spans 14 amino acids. With 5 bases clipped from V and 6 bases from J, the junction kept 7 bases outside the gene matches. The CDR3 protein is CASSPGQGVGEQYF. CDR3 bases: TGTGCCAGCAGTCCCGGACAGGGGGTCGGCGAGCAGTACTTC.

With regard to this clonotype: This may come from a read error, since a much larger clone is one base off. V and J are TRBV29-1 and TRBJ2-1; 10 bases line up with TRBD1. Germline V CDR1 and CDR2: SQVTM, ANQGSEA. The CDR3 length is 14 residues. CDR3 loop: CGVSGTGVYNEQFF. The DNA for the CDR3 is TGCGGCGTTTCCGGGACAGGGGTCTACAATGAGCAGTTCTTC.

This clonotype was observed many times. The V and J genes are TRBV6-2 or TRBV6-3 and TRBJ2-1, with a weak D call TRBD2 (6 bases). The length of the CDR3 is 16 residues. The ends were cut back, 7 bases at V and 4 bases at J, with 20 bases in the middle. Germline CDR1 reads MNHEY; CDR2 reads SVGEGT. The CDR3 DNA reads as TGTGCCAGCACCCAGGAGGGCCGAGTGGGATACAATGAGCAGTTCTTC. Protein: CASTQEGRVGYNEQFF.

Ten or more counts support this clonotype. The chain combines TRBV7-2 with TRBJ1-5; 9 bases map to TRBD1. The CDR3 runs to 14 residues. Unmatched junction bases numbered 6, after V lost 6 bases and J lost 6 bases. CDR1 is SGHTA, CDR2 FQGNSA, per germline. The CDR3 reads CASSSDRGFQPQHF. The CDR3, as DNA: TGTGCCAGCAGTTCGGACAGGGGTTTTCAGCCCCAGCATTTT.

The sample holds many counts of this clonotype. The J gene is TRBJ2-5, the V gene TRBV9; 8 nucleotides agree with TRBD1. The germline gives CDR1 SGDLS, CDR2 YYNGEE. This CDR3 is 16 amino acids long. J was trimmed by 5 bases and V by 3 bases; bases with no gene match: 12. CDR3 residues: CASSAIGAGGGETQYF. The CDR3 DNA follows: TGTGCCAGCAGCGCAATCGGGGCAGGGGGCGGGGAGACCCAGTACTTC.

Note on this clonotype: This could be a read error, since a much larger clone is one nucleotide away. The chain links TRBV7-2 to TRBJ2-3, with D unresolved. Per the germline V gene, CDR1 is SGHTA and CDR2 is FQGNSA. V was pared by 3 bases and J by 3 bases, with 4 bases between. The CDR3 sequence is 12 residues long. The CDR3 DNA follows: TGTGCCAGCAGCTTTGAGACAGATACGCAGTATTTT. Translation: CASSFETDTQYF.